The 6 T cell receptor beta chains in this list originate from one sample, sequenced in a study of cytomegalovirus exposure and HLA in healthy donors. The PCR had 60 Vbeta and 13 Jbeta primers. Here immunoSEQ multiplex PCR was the method, and the copy in TCRdb shows in-frame clones only, minus some. The table shows approximately 160,000 clones, with over 70% occurring only once. The sample consisted of PBMCs. These receptors were taken from a woman between 45 and 65 years old in good health and CMV-seropositive.

The chain carries TRBV6-1 and TRBJ1-6; D gene ambiguous. The CDR3 is made up of 14 amino acids. Per germline, CDR1 MNHNS and CDR2 SASEGT. Trimming removed 4 bases at V and 7 bases at J, with 11 bases between. The CDR3 nucleotides read TGTGCCAGCAGTGCCCTCGGGATGAATTCACCCCTCCACTTT. This sequence encodes CASSALGMNSPLHF.

This chain uses TRBV30 with TRBJ1-1, with D maybe TRBD1 (6 bases). CDR1 and CDR2 (germline): GTSNPN, SVGIG (reference sequence). The CDR3 covers 13 residues. Deletions cut 3 bases from V and 1 base from J, with 9 bases between. CDR3 coding DNA: TGTGCCTGGAGGGACAGTAGGAACACTGAAGCTTTCTTT. Translating gives CAWRDSRNTEAFF.

The CDR3 DNA is TGTGCCAGCAGCCTTGGGGACCCAGGGGTTCAGCCCCAGCATTTT. Translating gives CASSLGDPGVQPQHF. The V gene is TRBV28, the J gene TRBJ1-5; the D gene is possibly TRBD1 (6 bases). This CDR3 has 15 residues. Germline assignment: CDR1 MDHEN and CDR2 SYDVKM. Trimming cost V 6 bases and J 6 bases, with 18 bases left between them.

As concerns this clone: An end of the junction differs from the germline gene, which may be a read error. The chain uses TRBV28 and TRBJ2-6, with D possibly matching TRBD1 (5 bases). This CDR3 region has 15 residues. Germline V gene sequence: CDR1 MDHEN, CDR2 SYDVKM. The DNA of the CDR3 is TGTGCCAGCAGTCCGTACAGCTCTGGGGCCAACGGCCTGACTTTC. It is translated as CASSPYSSGANGLTF.

This clone showed up just a few times. The chain has TRBV6-1 and TRBJ1-2; tentatively, D is TRBD1 (5 bases). CDR3 length: 12 residues. Germline CDR1 MNHNS, CDR2 SASEGT. V was pared by 1 base and J by 7 bases, with 7 bases between. CDR3 nucleotide sequence: TGTGCCAGCAGTGAAGGCAGGGTTGGCTACACCTTC. Protein: CASSEGRVGYTF.

The chain is built from TRBV29-1 and TRBJ1-1; the D gene is possibly TRBD1 (5 bases). CDR1 and CDR2 (germline): SQVTM, ANQGSEA. There are 13 residues in the CDR3. Trimming took off 6 bases at V and 0 bases at J, with 11 bases between the two ends. This CDR3 reads CSVTGGMNTEAFF. The CDR3 coding sequence is TGCAGCGTCACAGGCGGGATGAACACTGAAGCTTTCTTT.